A selection of T cell receptor beta chains follows, all from one sample in a study of CD8+ T cells in alopecia areata. This table comes from immunoSEQ multiplex PCR, and its TCRdb copy is limited to in-frame clones, with some not included. The table shows a few hundred thousand clones, with around 43% occurring only once. The sequences come from CD4+ T cells sorted from blood, collected at approximately week 36, from a patient treated with tofacitinib. The receptor set was obtained from a human donor with alopecia areata. Each CDR3 is given with its conserved first and last residue. Fields, in order: V gene, CDR3 length, J gene, D gene, clone size, CDR3 protein, CDR3 DNA. A D gene is named only where the DNA matches it firmly. Expanded clones get a size class; other rows say once, few or many, or leave the size out.

TRBV30	12	TRBJ2-5	.	.	CAWSVSPETQYF	TGTGCCTGGAGTGTAAGCCCTGAGACCCAGTACTTC
TRBV30	15	TRBJ2-7	TRBD2	.	CAWSSGSARYYEQYF	TGTGCCTGGAGCAGCGGGAGCGCCCGTTACTACGAGCAGTACTTC
TRBV18	12	TRBJ2-3	.	.	CASSPSTDTQYF	TGTGCCAGCTCACCTAGCACAGATACGCAGTATTTT
TRBV29-1	16	TRBJ2-3	.	.	CSVDPLMAARSDTQYF	TGCAGCGTTGACCCGTTAATGGCCGCACGTTCAGATACGCAGTATTTT
TRBV15	13	TRBJ1-4	.	few	CATAQGPDEKLFF	TGTGCCACCGCACAGGGACCAGATGAAAAACTGTTTTTT
TRBV7-7	13	TRBJ2-6	.	few	CASSAYGANVLTF	TGTGCCAGCAGCGCCTACGGGGCCAACGTCCTGACTTTC
TRBV18	18	TRBJ1-2	TRBD1	few	CASSPSGQGMDLNYGYTF	TGTGCCAGCTCACCATCGGGACAGGGGATGGATTTGAACTATGGCTACACCTTC
TRBV19	12	TRBJ2-7	.	.	CASSIQGSEQYF	TGTGCCAGTAGTATCCAGGGTTCCGAGCAGTACTTC
TRBV28	15	TRBJ2-2	.	few	CASSLAGRAGGELFF	TGTGCCAGCAGTCTCGCCGGACGAGCCGGCGGGGAGCTGTTTTTT
TRBV7-2	12	TRBJ1-1	.	.	CASDRGDTEAFF	TGTGCCAGCGATAGGGGGGACACTGAAGCTTTCTTT
TRBV5-1	16	TRBJ2-5	TRBD1	.	CASSPSGTGFGETQYF	TGCGCCAGCTCCCCCTCCGGGACAGGGTTTGGGGAGACCCAGTACTTC
TRBV18	14	TRBJ2-1	.	.	CASSPTETHNEQFF	TGTGCCAGCTCACCTACCGAGACCCACAATGAGCAGTTCTTC